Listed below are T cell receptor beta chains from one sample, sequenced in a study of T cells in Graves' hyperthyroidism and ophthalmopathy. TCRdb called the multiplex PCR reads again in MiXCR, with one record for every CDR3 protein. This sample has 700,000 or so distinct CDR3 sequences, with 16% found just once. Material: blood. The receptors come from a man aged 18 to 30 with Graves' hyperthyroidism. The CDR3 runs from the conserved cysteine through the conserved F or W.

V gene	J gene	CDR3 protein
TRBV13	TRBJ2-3	CASSQPSGDTQYF
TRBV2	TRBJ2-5	CASSNRQETQYF
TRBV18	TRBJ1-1	CASSPQDRGDASEAFF
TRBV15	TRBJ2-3	CATSRDPGGLGTDTQYF
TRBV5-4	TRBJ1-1	CASSFPDRANGEAFF
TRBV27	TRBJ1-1	CASSLQGWGTEAFF
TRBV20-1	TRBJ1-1	CSAFFGTGGFATEAFF
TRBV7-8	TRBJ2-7	CASSLVAGSGGEQYF
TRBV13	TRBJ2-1	CASSFYAQGAKFF
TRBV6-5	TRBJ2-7	CASSYRQLDSYEQYF
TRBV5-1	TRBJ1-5	CASSLKWDQPQHF
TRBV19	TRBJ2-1	CASRLAGGDNEQFF
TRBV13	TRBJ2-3	CASSFRRPYTDTQYF
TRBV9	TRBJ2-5	CASSAASGYQETQYF
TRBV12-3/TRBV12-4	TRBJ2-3	CASSLGGWADTQYF
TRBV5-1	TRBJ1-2	CASSWTGGYGYTF
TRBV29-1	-	CSVEEAGRSYNEQYF
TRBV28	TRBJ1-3	CASREDGGGENTIYF
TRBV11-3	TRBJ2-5	CASSLDAGGLETQYF
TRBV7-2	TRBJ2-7	CASSPGLGGAYEQYF
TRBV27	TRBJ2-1	CASSRGHYYNEQFF
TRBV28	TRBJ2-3	CASSPPPSDGDTQYF
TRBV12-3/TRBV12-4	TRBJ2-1	CASGSGASDYNEQFF
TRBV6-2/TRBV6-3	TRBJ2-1	CASSYSREQFF
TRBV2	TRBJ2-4	CASSNFGRRKNIQYF
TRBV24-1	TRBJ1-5	CATRNLSGAAGEQPQHF
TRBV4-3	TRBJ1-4	CASSQGTVSTREKLFF
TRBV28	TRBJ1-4	CASSLFDSGEKLFF
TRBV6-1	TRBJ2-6	CASRKTSGAYSGANVLTF
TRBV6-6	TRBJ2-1	CASSYARLSGEQFF
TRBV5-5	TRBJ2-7	CASSHRDRGVTVSYEQYF
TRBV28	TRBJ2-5	CASSLAGIGETQYF
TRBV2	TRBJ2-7	CASRLATYEQYF
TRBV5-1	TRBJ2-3	CASSYPAGHGGTQYF
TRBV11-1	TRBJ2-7	CASSVTSGRGSYEQYF